This T cell receptor beta chain was found in a study of shared clonotypes between healthy human individuals. This clone was observed once. CDR3 length: 16 residues. Germline V lookup: CDR1 SGHRS, CDR2 YFSETQ. Trimming took 4 bases from V and 1 from J, leaving 15 bases between them. The protocol was immunoSEQ multiplex PCR, while the TCRdb copy is restricted to in-frame clones and leaves out a portion. The repertoire holds more than 2,000,000 clones, with 85% to 95% as singletons. Material for sequencing was naive CD4+ T cells sorted from blood. Stated subset: CD45RA+ positively selected. The chain joins TRBV5-1 to TRBJ1-5, with D possibly TRBD1 on 5 matching bases. This receptor was obtained from a young man in good health. This CDR3 reads CASSPGSQGSNQPQHF. CDR3 bases: TGCGCCAGCAGCCCTGGTAGCCAGGGAAGCAATCAGCCCCAGCATTTT.